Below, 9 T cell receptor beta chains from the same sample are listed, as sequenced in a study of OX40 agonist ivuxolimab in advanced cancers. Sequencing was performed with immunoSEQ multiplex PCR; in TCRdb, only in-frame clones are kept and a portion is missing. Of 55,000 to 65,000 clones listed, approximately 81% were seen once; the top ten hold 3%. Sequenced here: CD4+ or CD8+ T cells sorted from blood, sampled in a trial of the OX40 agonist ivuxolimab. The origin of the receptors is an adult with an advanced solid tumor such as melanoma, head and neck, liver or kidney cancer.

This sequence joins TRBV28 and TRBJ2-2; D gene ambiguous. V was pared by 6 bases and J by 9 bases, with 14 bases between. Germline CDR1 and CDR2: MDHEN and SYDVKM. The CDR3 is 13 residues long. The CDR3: CASSSLAPRELFF. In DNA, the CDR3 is TGTGCCAGCAGCTCTTTGGCCCCCAGGGAGCTGTTTTTT.

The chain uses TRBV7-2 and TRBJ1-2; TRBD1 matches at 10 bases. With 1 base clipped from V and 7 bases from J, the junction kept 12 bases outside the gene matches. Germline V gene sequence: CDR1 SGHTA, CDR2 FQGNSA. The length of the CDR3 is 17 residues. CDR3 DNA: TGTGCCAGCAGCTTAGAGCCCCCGGGACAGGGGTGGTCTGGCTACACCTTC. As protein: CASSLEPPGQGWSGYTF.

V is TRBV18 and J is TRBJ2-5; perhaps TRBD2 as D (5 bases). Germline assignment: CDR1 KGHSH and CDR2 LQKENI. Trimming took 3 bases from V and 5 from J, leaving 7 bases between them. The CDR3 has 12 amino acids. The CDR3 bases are TGTGCCAGCTCACCCGGGGAGGAGACCCAGTACTTC. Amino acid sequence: CASSPGEETQYF.

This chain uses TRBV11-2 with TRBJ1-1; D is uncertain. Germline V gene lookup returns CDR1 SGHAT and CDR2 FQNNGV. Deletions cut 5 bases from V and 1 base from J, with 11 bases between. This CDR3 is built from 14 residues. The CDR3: CASSPGRANTEAFF. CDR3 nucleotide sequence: TGTGCCAGCAGCCCCGGGAGGGCGAACACTGAAGCTTTCTTT. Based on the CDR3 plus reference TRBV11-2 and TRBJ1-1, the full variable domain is EAGVAQSPRYKIIEKRQSVAFWCNPISGHATLYWYQQILGQGPKLLIQFQNNGVVDDSQLPKDRFSAERLKGVDSTLKIQPAKLEDSAVYLCASSPGRANTEAFFGQGTRLTVV.

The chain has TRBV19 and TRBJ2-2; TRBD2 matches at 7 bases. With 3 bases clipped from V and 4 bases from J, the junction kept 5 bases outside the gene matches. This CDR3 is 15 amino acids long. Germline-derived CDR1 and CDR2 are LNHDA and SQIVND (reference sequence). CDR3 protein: CASSITSATTGELFF. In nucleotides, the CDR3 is TGTGCCAGTAGTATTACTAGCGCGACCACCGGGGAGCTGTTTTTT.

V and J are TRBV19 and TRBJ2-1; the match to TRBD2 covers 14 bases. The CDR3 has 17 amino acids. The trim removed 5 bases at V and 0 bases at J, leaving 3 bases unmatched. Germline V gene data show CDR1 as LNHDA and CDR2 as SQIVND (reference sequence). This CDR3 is CASSDGTSGGSYNEQFF. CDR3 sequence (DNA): TGTGCCAGTAGTGATGGGACTAGCGGGGGCTCCTACAATGAGCAGTTCTTC.

In DNA, the CDR3 is TGTGCCAGCAGCGTCACGGGCAGGGGAGCAGATACGCAGTATTTT. It is translated as CASSVTGRGADTQYF. J is TRBJ2-3 and V is TRBV9, with TRBD1 as a possible D gene (6 bases). V lost 2 bases to trimming and J lost 4 bases, with 14 bases between them. Germline V gene lookup returns CDR1 SGDLS and CDR2 YYNGEE. The CDR3 sequence is 15 residues long.

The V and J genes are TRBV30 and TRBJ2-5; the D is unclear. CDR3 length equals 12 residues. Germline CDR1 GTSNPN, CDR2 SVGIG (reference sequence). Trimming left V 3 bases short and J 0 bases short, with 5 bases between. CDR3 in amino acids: CAWSLNQETQYF. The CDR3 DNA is TGTGCCTGGAGCCTAAACCAAGAGACCCAGTACTTC.

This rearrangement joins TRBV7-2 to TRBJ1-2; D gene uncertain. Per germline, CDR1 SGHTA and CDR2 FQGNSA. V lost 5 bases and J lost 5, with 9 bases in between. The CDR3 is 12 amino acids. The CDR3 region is CASSPTPYGYTF. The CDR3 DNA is TGTGCCAGCAGCCCGACCCCTTATGGCTACACCTTC.